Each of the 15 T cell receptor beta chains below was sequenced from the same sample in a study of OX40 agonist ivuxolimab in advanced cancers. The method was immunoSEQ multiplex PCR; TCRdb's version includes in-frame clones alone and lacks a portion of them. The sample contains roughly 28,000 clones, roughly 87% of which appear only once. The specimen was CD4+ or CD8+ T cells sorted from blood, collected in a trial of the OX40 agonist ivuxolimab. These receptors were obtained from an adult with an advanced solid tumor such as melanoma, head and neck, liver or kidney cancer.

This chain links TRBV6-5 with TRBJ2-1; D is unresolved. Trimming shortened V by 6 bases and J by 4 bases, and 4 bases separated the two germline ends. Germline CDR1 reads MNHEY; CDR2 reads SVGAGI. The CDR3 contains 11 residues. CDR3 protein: CASSQYNEQFF. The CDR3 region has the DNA TGTGCCAGCAGCCAATACAATGAGCAGTTCTTC.

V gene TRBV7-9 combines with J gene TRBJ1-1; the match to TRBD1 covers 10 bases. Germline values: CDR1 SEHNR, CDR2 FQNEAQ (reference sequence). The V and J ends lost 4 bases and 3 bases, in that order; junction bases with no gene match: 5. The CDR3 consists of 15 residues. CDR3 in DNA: TGTGCCAGCAGCTACGCTGACAGGGGGCACACTGAAGCTTTCTTT. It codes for CASSYADRGHTEAFF. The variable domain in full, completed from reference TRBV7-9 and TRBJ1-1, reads DTGVSQNPRHKITKRGQNVTFRCDPISEHNRLYWYRQTLGQGPEFLTYFQNEAQLEKSRLLSDRFSAERPKGSFSTLEIQRTEQGDSAMYLCASSYADRGHTEAFFGQGTRLTVV.

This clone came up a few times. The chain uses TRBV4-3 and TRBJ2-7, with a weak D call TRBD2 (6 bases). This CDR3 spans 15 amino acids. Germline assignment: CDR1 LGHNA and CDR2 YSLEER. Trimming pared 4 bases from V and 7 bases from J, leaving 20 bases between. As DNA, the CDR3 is TGCGCCAGCAGCCCAACAAGCGGCGGGGTCTTTGAGCAGTACTTC. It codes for CASSPTSGGVFEQYF.

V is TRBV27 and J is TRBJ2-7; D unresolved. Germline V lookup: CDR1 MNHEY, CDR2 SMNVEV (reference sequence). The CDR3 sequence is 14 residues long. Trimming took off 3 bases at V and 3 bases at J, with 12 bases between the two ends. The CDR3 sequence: CASSFGTSVYEQYF. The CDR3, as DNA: TGTGCCAGCAGTTTCGGCACATCAGTCTACGAGCAGTACTTC.

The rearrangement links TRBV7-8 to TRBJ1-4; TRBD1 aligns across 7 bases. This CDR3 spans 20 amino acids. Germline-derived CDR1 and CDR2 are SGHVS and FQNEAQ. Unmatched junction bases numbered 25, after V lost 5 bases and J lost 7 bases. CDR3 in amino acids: CASSRVGRREAGGLGEKLFF. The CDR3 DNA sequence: TGTGCCAGCAGCCGGGTGGGCCGACGGGAGGCAGGGGGATTGGGTGAAAAACTGTTTTTT.

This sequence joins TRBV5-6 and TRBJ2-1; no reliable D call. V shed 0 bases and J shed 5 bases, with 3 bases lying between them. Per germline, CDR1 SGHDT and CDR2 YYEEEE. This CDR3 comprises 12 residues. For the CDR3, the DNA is TGTGCCAGCAGCTTGGGAGACAATGAGCAGTTCTTC. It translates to CASSLGDNEQFF.

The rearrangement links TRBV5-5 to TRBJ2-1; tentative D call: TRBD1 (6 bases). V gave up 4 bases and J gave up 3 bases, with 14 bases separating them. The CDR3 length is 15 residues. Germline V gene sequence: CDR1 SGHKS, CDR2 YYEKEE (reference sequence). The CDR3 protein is CASSQLSRGYNEQFF. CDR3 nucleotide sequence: TGTGCCAGCAGCCAACTTAGCAGGGGCTACAATGAGCAGTTCTTC.

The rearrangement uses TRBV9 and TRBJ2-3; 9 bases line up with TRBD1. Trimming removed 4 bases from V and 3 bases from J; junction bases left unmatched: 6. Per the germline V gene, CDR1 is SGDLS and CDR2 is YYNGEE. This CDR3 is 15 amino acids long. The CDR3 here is CASSTTGGGTDTQYF. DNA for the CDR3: TGTGCCAGCAGCACCACAGGGGGCGGAACAGATACGCAGTATTTT.

The CDR3 DNA reads TGTGCCAGCAGTGAATTTAGGCCTAGCGGGATTTGGTACAATGAGCAGTTCTTC. Residues: CASSEFRPSGIWYNEQFF. The chain is built from TRBV6-1 and TRBJ2-1; 9 bases agree with TRBD2. Germline V gene lookup returns CDR1 MNHNS and CDR2 SASEGT. CDR3 size: 18 residues. After removal of 2 bases from V and 4 bases from J, the junction contained 12 bases not matched to a gene.

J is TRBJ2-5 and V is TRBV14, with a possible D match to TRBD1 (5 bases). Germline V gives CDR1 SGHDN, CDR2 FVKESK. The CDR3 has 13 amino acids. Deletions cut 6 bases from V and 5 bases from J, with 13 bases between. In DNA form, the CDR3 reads TGTGCCAGCAGTCCCGAGACAGCCGAGACCCAGTACTTC. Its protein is CASSPETAETQYF.

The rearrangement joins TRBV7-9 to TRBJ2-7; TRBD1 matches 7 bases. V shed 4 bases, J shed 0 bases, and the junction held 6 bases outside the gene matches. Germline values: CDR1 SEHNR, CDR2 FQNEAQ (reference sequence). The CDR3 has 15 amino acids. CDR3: CASSSGGHSSYEQYF. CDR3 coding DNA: TGTGCCAGCAGCTCAGGGGGACATAGCTCCTACGAGCAGTACTTC.

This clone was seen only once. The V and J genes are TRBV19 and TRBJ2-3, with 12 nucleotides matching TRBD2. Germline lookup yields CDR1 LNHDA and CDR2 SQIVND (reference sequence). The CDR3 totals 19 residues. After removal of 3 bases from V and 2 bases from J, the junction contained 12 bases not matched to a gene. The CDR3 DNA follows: TGTGCCAGTAGTATGTATTTGGTGGGGACTAGCGGGCTCACAGATACGCAGTATTTT. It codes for CASSMYLVGTSGLTDTQYF.

The CDR3 bases are TGTGCCAGCAGCGTAGTGGGGGGCGGTAGCACAGATACGCAGTATTTT. As protein: CASSVVGGGSTDTQYF. The V gene is TRBV9, the J gene TRBJ2-3; the D call may be TRBD1 or TRBD2 (6 bases each). Germline V gene data show CDR1 as SGDLS and CDR2 as YYNGEE. CDR3 length equals 16 residues. V lost 0 bases and J 0 bases, leaving 11 bases between the germline ends.

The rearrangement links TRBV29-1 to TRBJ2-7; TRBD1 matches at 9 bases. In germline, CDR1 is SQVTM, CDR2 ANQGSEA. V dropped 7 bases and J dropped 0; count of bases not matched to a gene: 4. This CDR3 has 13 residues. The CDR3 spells CSAMTGGSYEQYF. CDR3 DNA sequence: TGCAGCGCCATGACAGGGGGCTCCTACGAGCAGTACTTC.

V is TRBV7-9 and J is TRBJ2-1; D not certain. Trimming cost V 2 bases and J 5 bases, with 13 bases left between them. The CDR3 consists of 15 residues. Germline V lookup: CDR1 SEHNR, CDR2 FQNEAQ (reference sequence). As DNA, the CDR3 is TGTGCCAGCAGCTTATTGGGGAACTACAACAATGAGCAGTTCTTC. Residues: CASSLLGNYNNEQFF. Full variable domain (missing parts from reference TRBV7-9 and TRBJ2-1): DTGVSQNPRHKITKRGQNVTFRCDPISEHNRLYWYRQTLGQGPEFLTYFQNEAQLEKSRLLSDRFSAERPKGSFSTLEIQRTEQGDSAMYLCASSLLGNYNNEQFFGPGTRLTVL.